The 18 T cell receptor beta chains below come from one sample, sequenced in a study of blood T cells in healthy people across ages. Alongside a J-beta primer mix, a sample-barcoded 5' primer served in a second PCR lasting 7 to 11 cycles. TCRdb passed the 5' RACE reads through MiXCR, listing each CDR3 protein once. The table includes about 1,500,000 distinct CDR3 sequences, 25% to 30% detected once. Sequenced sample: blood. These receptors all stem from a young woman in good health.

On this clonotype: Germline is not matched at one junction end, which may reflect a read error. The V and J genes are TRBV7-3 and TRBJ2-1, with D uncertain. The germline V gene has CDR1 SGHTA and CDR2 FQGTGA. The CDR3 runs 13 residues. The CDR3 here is CASSLTSAGERFF. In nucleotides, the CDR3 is TGTGCCAGCAGCTTAACCAGCGCTGGTGAGCGGTTCTTC.

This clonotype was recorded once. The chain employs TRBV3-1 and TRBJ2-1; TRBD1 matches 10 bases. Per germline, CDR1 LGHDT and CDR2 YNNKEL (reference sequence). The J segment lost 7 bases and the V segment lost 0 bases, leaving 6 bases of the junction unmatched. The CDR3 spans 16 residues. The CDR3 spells CASSQDGQGVSNEQFF. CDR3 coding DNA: TGTGCCAGCAGCCAAGATGGACAGGGGGTTTCTAATGAGCAGTTCTTC.

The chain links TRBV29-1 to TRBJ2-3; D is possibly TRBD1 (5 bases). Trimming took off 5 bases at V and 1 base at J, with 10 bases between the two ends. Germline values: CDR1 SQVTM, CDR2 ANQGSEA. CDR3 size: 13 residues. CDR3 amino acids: CSVSRAGTDTQYF. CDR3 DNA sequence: TGCAGCGTTTCCAGGGCCGGCACAGATACGCAGTATTTT.

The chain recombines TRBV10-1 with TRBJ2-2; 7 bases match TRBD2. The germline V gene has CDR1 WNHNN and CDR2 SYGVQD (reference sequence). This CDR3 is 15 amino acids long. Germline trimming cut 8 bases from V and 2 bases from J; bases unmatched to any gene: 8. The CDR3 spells CASASGGDNTGELFF. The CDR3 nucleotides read TGCGCCAGCGCCTCGGGGGGAGATAACACCGGGGAGCTGTTTTTT.

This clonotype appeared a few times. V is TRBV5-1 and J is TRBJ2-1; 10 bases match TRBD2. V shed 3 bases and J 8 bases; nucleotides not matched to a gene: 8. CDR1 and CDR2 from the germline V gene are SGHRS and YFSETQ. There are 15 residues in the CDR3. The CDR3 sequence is CASSSGTSVSHEQFF. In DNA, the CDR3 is TGCGCCAGCAGCTCCGGGACTAGCGTAAGCCATGAGCAGTTCTTC.

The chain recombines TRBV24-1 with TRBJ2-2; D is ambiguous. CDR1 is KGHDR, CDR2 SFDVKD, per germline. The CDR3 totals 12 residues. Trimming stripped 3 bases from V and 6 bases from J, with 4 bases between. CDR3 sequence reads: CATSDTSGELFF. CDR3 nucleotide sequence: TGTGCCACCAGTGATACGTCCGGGGAGCTGTTTTTT.

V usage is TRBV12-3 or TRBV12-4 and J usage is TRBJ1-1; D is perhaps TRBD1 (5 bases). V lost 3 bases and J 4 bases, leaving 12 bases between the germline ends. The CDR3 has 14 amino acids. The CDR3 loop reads CASSFSGIGTEAFF. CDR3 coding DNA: TGTGCCAGCAGTTTTTCAGGGATAGGCACTGAAGCTTTCTTT.

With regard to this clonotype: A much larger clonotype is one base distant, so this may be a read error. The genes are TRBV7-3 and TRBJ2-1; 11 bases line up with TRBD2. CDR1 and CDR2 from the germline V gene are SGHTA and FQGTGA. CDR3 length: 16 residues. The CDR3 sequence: CASSYLAGGSYSEQFF. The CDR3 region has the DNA TGTGCCAGCAGCTACCTAGCGGGGGGCTCCTACAGTGAGCAGTTCTTC.

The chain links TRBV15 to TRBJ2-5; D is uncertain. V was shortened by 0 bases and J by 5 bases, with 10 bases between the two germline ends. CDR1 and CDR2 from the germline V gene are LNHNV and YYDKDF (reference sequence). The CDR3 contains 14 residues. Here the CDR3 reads CATSRDGGSETQYF. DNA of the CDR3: TGTGCCACCAGCAGAGATGGCGGTTCGGAGACCCAGTACTTC.

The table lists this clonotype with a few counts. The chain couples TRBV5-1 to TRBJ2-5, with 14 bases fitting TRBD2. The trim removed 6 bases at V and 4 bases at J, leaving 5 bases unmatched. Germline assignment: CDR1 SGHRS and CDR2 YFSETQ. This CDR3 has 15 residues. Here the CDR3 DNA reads TGCGCCAGCAAGGGACTAGCGGGAGTAAGAGAGACCCAGTACTTC. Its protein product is CASKGLAGVRETQYF.

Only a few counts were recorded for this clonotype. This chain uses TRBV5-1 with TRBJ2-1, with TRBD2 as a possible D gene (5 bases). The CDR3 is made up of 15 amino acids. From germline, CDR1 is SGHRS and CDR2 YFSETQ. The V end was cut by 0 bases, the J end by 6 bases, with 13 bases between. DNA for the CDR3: TGCGCCAGCAGCTTGGAGAGGAATCGGGGCAATGAGCAGTTCTTC. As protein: CASSLERNRGNEQFF.

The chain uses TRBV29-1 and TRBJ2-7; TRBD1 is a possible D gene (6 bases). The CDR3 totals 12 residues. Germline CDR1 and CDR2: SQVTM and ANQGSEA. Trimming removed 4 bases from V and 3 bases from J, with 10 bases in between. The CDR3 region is CSVGDTGYEQYF. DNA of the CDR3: TGCAGCGTTGGGGACACCGGCTACGAGCAGTACTTC.

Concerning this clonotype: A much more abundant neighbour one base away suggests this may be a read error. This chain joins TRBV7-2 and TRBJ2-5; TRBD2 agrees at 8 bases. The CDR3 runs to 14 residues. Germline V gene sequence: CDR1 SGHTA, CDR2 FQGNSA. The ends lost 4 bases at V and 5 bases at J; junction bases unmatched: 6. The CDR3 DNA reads TGTGCCAGCAGCTCAGCGGGAGCGGCGGAGACCCAGTACTTC. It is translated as CASSSAGAAETQYF.

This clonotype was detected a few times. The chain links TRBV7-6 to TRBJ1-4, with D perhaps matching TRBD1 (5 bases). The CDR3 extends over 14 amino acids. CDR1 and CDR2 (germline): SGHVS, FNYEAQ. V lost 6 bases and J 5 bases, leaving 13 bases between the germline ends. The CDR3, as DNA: TGTGCCAGCAGGGCGGTGAGGGGCAATGAAAAACTGTTTTTT. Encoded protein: CASRAVRGNEKLFF.

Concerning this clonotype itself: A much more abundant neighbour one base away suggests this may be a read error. In DNA, the CDR3 is TGCGCCAGCAGCCAAGCAGAAGCCCGGAGCACAGATACGCAGTATTTT. This codes for CASSQAEARSTDTQYF. This chain connects TRBV4-1 to TRBJ2-3; D is unclear. Trimming shortened V by 1 base and J by 0 bases, and 11 bases separated the two germline ends. The CDR3 has 16 amino acids. Germline V CDR1 and CDR2: MGHRA, YSYEKL.

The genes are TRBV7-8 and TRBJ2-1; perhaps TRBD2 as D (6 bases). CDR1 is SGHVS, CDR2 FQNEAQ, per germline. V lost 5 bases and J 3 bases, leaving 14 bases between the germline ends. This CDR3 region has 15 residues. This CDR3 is CASSGGASRYNEQFF. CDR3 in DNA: TGTGCCAGCAGCGGAGGGGCTAGCCGCTACAATGAGCAGTTCTTC.

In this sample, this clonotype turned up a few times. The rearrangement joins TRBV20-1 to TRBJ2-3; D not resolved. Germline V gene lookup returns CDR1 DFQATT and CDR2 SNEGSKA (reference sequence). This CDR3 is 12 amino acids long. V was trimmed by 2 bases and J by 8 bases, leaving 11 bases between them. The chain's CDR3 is CSARPAILTQYF. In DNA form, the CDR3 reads TGCAGTGCTAGACCCGCGATCCTTACGCAGTATTTT.

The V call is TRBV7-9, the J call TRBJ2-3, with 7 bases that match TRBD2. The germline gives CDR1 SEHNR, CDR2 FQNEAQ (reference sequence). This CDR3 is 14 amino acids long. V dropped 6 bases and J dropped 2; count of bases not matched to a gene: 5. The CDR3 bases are TGTGCCAGCAGACCGGGGGGAGCCACAGATACGCAGTATTTT. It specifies CASRPGGATDTQYF.